The 2 T cell receptor beta chains given below trace back to one sample, sequenced in a study of cytomegalovirus exposure and HLA in healthy donors. In the PCR, 60 Vbeta and 13 Jbeta primers were used. Repertoires were generated with immunoSEQ multiplex PCR, while TCRdb's copy carries only in-frame clones and drops some. The sample contains under 250,000 clones, around 82% of which appear only once. The sample comprised PBMCs. The receptors derive from a woman younger than 45 in good health and CMV-seronegative.

This chain connects TRBV10-3 to TRBJ2-1; 9 bases align to TRBD1. The CDR3 has 19 residues. CDR1 is ENHRY, CDR2 SYGVKD, per germline. V was pared by 4 bases and J by 2 bases, with 15 bases of the junction left unmatched. CDR3 nucleotide sequence: TGTGCCATCAGTGCTTTCTCGGGGCCCCGGGACAGGGCCTACAATGAGCAGTTCTTC. Translating gives CAISAFSGPRDRAYNEQFF.

CDR3 region: CASTPDRVLGTQYF. CDR3 nucleotide sequence: TGTGCCAGCACCCCGGACAGGGTCTTAGGGACCCAGTACTTC. The chain uses TRBV18 and TRBJ2-5; TRBD1 matches at 8 bases. J gave up 7 bases and V 8 bases, and 12 bases lay outside the gene matches. The CDR3 has 14 residues. CDR1 and CDR2 (germline): KGHSH, LQKENI.